Presented here are 14 T cell receptor beta chains from one specimen sequenced in a study of shared clonotypes between healthy human individuals. Generated by immunoSEQ multiplex PCR, the TCRdb table keeps only in-frame clones and is missing some. The profile shows 950,000 to 1,200,000 clones, approximately 80% of them singletons. The sequencing input was memory CD4+ T cells from PBMCs. Subset of the sample: CD45RA-negative fraction. These TCRs come from a man aged 18 to 29 in good health. Some clones in this sample may be carry-over from other donors' samples.

A note on this clone: At one end the junction does not follow the germline gene, possibly because of a read error. The chain links TRBV28 to TRBJ1-2; possibly TRBD1 for D (6 bases). Germline V lookup: CDR1 MDHEN, CDR2 SYDVKM. This CDR3 comprises 15 residues. This CDR3 is CASSLGGAAGYGYIF. The CDR3, as DNA: TGTGCCAGCAGCTTGGGGGGGGCGGCAGGCTATGGCTACATCTTC.

This chain uses TRBV5-8 with TRBJ2-1, with D possibly being TRBD1 (5 bases). Germline V lookup: CDR1 SGHTS, CDR2 YDEGEE. V lost 4 bases to trimming and J lost 6 bases, with 17 bases between them. The CDR3 totals 15 residues. Written as DNA, the CDR3 is TGTGCCAGCAGCCGCGACAGACCTCTAGGCAATGAGCAGTTCTTC. Its protein is CASSRDRPLGNEQFF.

CDR3 protein: CASSQGGGRTNEKLFF. The CDR3 coding sequence is TGCGCCAGCAGCCAAGGAGGAGGTAGAACTAATGAAAAACTGTTTTTT. This rearrangement joins TRBV4-1 to TRBJ1-4, with no clear D. V gave up 1 base and J gave up 1 base, with 10 bases separating them. The V gene's germline CDR1 is MGHRA and CDR2 YSYEKL. The CDR3 runs to 16 residues.

This clone was picked up a small number of times. The chain joins TRBV6-1 to TRBJ2-5, with 8 bases identical to TRBD1. Germline CDR1 MNHNS, CDR2 SASEGT. The CDR3 is 14 amino acids. V shed 8 bases, J shed 1 base, and the junction held 6 bases outside the gene matches. The CDR3 nucleotides read TGTGCCAGCTCCACAGGGGGAGCCCAAGAGACCCAGTACTTC. Translation gives CASSTGGAQETQYF.

CDR3 sequence reads: CASSLRTSGSTDTQYF. CDR3 nucleotide sequence: TGTGCCAGCAGCCTTCGGACTAGCGGAAGCACAGATACGCAGTATTTT. This chain joins TRBV5-4 and TRBJ2-3; 10 nucleotides line up with TRBD2. Looked up from germline, CDR1 is SGHNT and CDR2 is YYREEE (reference sequence). J was trimmed by 0 bases and V by 4 bases; bases with no gene match: 5. This CDR3 is 16 amino acids long. Full variable domain (rest looked up from reference TRBV5-4 and TRBJ2-3): ETGVTQSPTHLIKTRGQQVTLRCSSQSGHNTVSWYQQALGQGPQFIFQYYREEENGRGNFPPRFSGLQFPNYSSELNVNALELDDSALYLCASSLRTSGSTDTQYFGPGTRLTVL.

About this clone: The identical CDR3 is also encoded by other nucleotide sequences in the sample. CDR3 DNA: TGTGCCAGCAGCAGCACAGGGGGCAATGAGCAGTTCTTC. Its protein product is CASSSTGGNEQFF. The gene calls are TRBV7-3 and TRBJ2-1; TRBD1 matches at 8 bases. The germline gives CDR1 SGHTA, CDR2 FQGTGA. The length of the CDR3 is 13 residues. After removal of 5 bases from V and 6 bases from J, the junction contained 3 bases not matched to a gene. The full variable domain, with the rest looked up from reference TRBV7-3 and TRBJ2-1, is GAGVSQTPSNKVTEKGKYVELRCDPISGHTALYWYRQSLGQGPEFLIYFQGTGAADDSGLPNDRFFAVRPEGSVSTLKIQRTERGDSAVYLCASSSTGGNEQFFGPGTRLTVL.

The V call is TRBV6-6, the J call TRBJ2-3; TRBD2 matches 10 bases. Trimming took 8 bases from V and 4 from J; bases not matched to a gene: 9. Germline lookup yields CDR1 MNHNY and CDR2 SVGAGI (reference sequence). The CDR3 sequence is 15 residues long. The CDR3 is CASGLAGVAADTQYF. The CDR3 coding sequence is TGTGCCAGCGGTCTAGCGGGAGTTGCAGCAGATACGCAGTATTTT.

This clone was seen ten or more times. The chain carries TRBV7-2 and TRBJ1-1, with TRBD1 matching over 7 bases. J was trimmed by 6 bases and V by 3 bases; bases with no gene match: 4. This CDR3 has 13 amino acids. From germline, CDR1 is SGHTA and CDR2 FQGNSA. The CDR3 is CASSFSQGAEAFF. CDR3 bases: TGTGCCAGCAGCTTCTCCCAGGGGGCTGAAGCTTTCTTT.

This chain joins TRBV2 and TRBJ2-2; 9 bases map to TRBD1. The length of the CDR3 is 16 residues. The trim removed 4 bases at V and 6 bases at J, leaving 9 bases unmatched. Per germline, CDR1 SNHLY and CDR2 FYNNEI. This CDR3 reads CASSVSGQGNAGELFF. The CDR3 nucleotides are TGTGCCAGCAGTGTTTCGGGACAGGGTAACGCCGGGGAGCTGTTTTTT.

Note on this clone: The same CDR3 arises from other DNA sequences in this sample as well. In nucleotides, the CDR3 is TGTGCCAGCAGCCTGAGGGTATACGAGCAGTACTTC. It yields the protein CASSLRVYEQYF. V and J are TRBV7-2 and TRBJ2-7; tentative D call: TRBD2 (5 bases). V was cut by 5 bases and J by 4 bases, with 9 bases left in between. The CDR3 covers 12 residues. Germline V gene data show CDR1 as SGHTA and CDR2 as FQGNSA.

This chain uses TRBV7-9 with TRBJ2-1; 13 bases are a match to TRBD2. V gave up 4 bases and J gave up 7 bases; unmatched junction bases: 4. Germline values: CDR1 SEHNR, CDR2 FQNEAQ (reference sequence). The CDR3 covers 15 residues. CDR3 coding DNA: TGTGCCAGCAGCTCCGGACTAGCGGGAGTAAATGAGCAGTTCTTC. It yields the protein CASSSGLAGVNEQFF.

The chain combines TRBV19 with TRBJ2-3; maybe TRBD2 (5 bases). The CDR3 is 16 amino acids. V shed 3 bases and J shed 1 base, with 14 bases lying between them. The germline V gene has CDR1 LNHDA and CDR2 SQIVND (reference sequence). In nucleotides, the CDR3 is TGTGCCAGTAGTATCGGGCCCTCGCGGGGCACAGATACGCAGTATTTT. This codes for CASSIGPSRGTDTQYF.

This chain connects TRBV4-1 to TRBJ2-3, with TRBD2 matching 13 bases. CDR3 length: 18 amino acids. The V gene end was trimmed by 4 bases and the J gene end by 2 bases; junction bases not matched to a gene: 9. CDR1 is MGHRA and CDR2 is YSYEKL in the germline V gene. The CDR3: CASSRLAGGSGNTDTQYF. The CDR3 nucleotides read TGCGCCAGCAGCCGACTAGCGGGAGGCTCCGGGAACACAGATACGCAGTATTTT.

V gene TRBV7-8 combines with J gene TRBJ2-7; TRBD2 aligns across 9 bases. Germline lookup yields CDR1 SGHVS and CDR2 FQNEAQ. V lost 5 bases and J lost 5; bases outside the gene matches: 10. The CDR3 extends over 15 amino acids. In nucleotides, the CDR3 is TGTGCCAGCAGCCCGTCTCCCCTAGCGGGAAACGAGCAGTACTTC. Translated, it gives CASSPSPLAGNEQYF.